The clone carrying this TCR beta chain was counted ten times or more. Pregnant or lactating patients were excluded, as were those with uncontrolled infection or other autoimmune disease. This specimen belongs to a study of T cells in Graves' hyperthyroidism and ophthalmopathy. Study summary: Staff took peripheral blood when the initial diagnosis was made, before any treatment began.

Using RNA transcripts as the source, TCR beta CDR3 regions were amplified. In the first-round RT-PCR of the TCR CDR3, the HTBI primer set was used. TCRdb called the multiplex PCR reads again in MiXCR, with one record for every CDR3 protein. This repertoire shows 450,000 to 500,000 distinct CDR3 sequences, around a fifth found once; its top ten account for 45% to 50%. Material: blood. The sequence was obtained from a woman in her seventies with Graves' ophthalmopathy.

The DNA for the CDR3 is TGTGCCAGCAGTTACAAGCGAGAGGAGACCCAGTACTTC. Protein: CASSYKREETQYF. V and J are TRBV6-5 and TRBJ2-5, with unresolved D. The CDR3 length is 13 residues. Germline CDR1 reads MNHEY; CDR2 reads SVGAGI. V was clipped by 2 bases and J by 5 bases, with 9 bases between them.